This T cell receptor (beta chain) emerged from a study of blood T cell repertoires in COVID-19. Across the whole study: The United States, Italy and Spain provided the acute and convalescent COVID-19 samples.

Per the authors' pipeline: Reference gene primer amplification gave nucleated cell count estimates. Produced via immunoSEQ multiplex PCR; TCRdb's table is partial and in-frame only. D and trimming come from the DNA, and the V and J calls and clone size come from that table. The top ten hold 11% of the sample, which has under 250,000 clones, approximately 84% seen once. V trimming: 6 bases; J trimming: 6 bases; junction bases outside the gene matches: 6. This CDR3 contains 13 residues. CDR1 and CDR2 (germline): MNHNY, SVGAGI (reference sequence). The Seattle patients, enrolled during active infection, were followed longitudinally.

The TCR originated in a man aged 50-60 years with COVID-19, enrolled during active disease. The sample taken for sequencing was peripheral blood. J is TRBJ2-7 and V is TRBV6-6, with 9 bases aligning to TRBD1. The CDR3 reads CASSITGGLEQYF. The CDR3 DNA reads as TGTGCCAGCAGCATAACAGGGGGCCTCGAGCAGTACTTC.